This TCR beta chain comes out of a study of blood T cell repertoires in COVID-19. Using immunoSEQ multiplex PCR, the repertoire was profiled, and TCRdb retains in-frame clones only, with some absent. Found here are 200,000 or so clones, roughly 80% of them singletons; the top ten hold 1.3%. Germline lookup yields CDR1 SGHTS and CDR2 YDEGEE. This CDR3 has 15 residues. The ends lost 0 bases at V and 2 bases at J; junction bases unmatched: 2. The chain is built from TRBV5-8 and TRBJ1-3, with 7 bases that match TRBD1. The sequence was collected from a woman aged 40 to 55 with acute COVID-19. The sequenced sample consisted of PBMCs or T cells enriched from blood (not recorded which). This CDR3 reads CASSLETGAGNTIYF. Here the CDR3 DNA reads TGTGCCAGCAGCTTGGAAACAGGGGCTGGAAACACCATATATTTT. The variable domain in full, completed from reference TRBV5-8 and TRBJ1-3, reads EAGVTQSPTHLIKTRGQQATLRCSPISGHTSVYWYQQALGLGLQFLLWYDEGEERNRGNFPPRFSGRQFPNYSSELNVNALELEDSALYLCASSLETGAGNTIYFGEGSWLTVV.